This is a list of T cell receptor beta chains from one sample in a study of blood T cell repertoires in COVID-19. Sequencing was performed with immunoSEQ multiplex PCR; in TCRdb, only in-frame clones are kept and a portion is missing. The table records about 370,000 clones, approximately 92% of them present only once. The sequencing input was PBMCs or T cells enriched from blood (not recorded which). Source of these receptors: a man aged 18 to 30 who had recovered from COVID-19. CDR3s include the opening cysteine and the closing phenylalanine or tryptophan. A D gene is named only where the DNA matches it firmly. The size entry is marked missing in some rows and otherwise reads once, few, many or a size class.

d_call: .
v_call: TRBV28
j_call: TRBJ1-3
clone_size: .
cdr3_nt: TGTGCCAGCAGTTTGCAGGGTTTAACCCTCTCTGGAAACACCATATATTTT
cdr3_aa: CASSLQGLTLSGNTIYF

d_call: TRBD1
v_call: TRBV27
j_call: TRBJ1-1
clone_size: .
cdr3_nt: TGTGCCAGCAGTCTTGGGATGCACAGGGGGAGCACTGAAGCTTTCTTT
cdr3_aa: CASSLGMHRGSTEAFF

d_call: .
v_call: TRBV10-2
j_call: TRBJ1-1
clone_size: .
cdr3_nt: TGCGCCAGCAGTGATAGAGTTGCCGTGGTGGCTTTCTTT
cdr3_aa: CASSDRVAVVAFF

d_call: .
v_call: TRBV7-9
j_call: TRBJ2-3
clone_size: .
cdr3_nt: TGTGCCAGCAGCCTGGAGTCTGATACGCAGTATTTT
cdr3_aa: CASSLESDTQYF

d_call: .
v_call: TRBV28
j_call: TRBJ2-2
clone_size: .
cdr3_nt: TGTGCCAGCGCCCAGCCGGGAGTAGGGGAGCTGTTTTTT
cdr3_aa: CASAQPGVGELFF

d_call: .
v_call: TRBV5-1
j_call: TRBJ1-6
clone_size: .
cdr3_nt: TGCGCCAGCAGCCGAAACAGGGTAACACTATTTAATTCACCCCTCCACTTT
cdr3_aa: CASSRNRVTLFNSPLHF

d_call: .
v_call: TRBV5-1
j_call: TRBJ2-1
clone_size: once
cdr3_nt: TGCGCCAGCAGCCCGGCAGGAGGCTACAATGAGCAGTTCTTC
cdr3_aa: CASSPAGGYNEQFF

d_call: TRBD1
v_call: TRBV2
j_call: TRBJ2-7
clone_size: few
cdr3_nt: TGTGCCAGCAGCGCTGAAACAGGGGGCCCCTACGAGCAGTACTTC
cdr3_aa: CASSAETGGPYEQYF

d_call: TRBD2
v_call: TRBV5-1
j_call: TRBJ2-4
clone_size: .
cdr3_nt: TGCGCCAGCAGCTTGGGGCTAGCGGGAGGGCCTTCAGCCAAAAACATTCAGTACTTC
cdr3_aa: CASSLGLAGGPSAKNIQYF

d_call: TRBD1
v_call: TRBV7-9
j_call: TRBJ1-5
clone_size: .
cdr3_nt: TGTGCCAGCAGCTTTGGGAGGACAGGGGTTCCCCAGCATTTT
cdr3_aa: CASSFGRTGVPQHF

d_call: .
v_call: TRBV7-9
j_call: TRBJ1-1
clone_size: .
cdr3_nt: TGTGCCAGCAGCTTACAGGGCGACACTGAAGCTTTCTTT
cdr3_aa: CASSLQGDTEAFF

d_call: TRBD2
v_call: TRBV4-1
j_call: TRBJ2-1
clone_size: .
cdr3_nt: TGCGCCAGCAGGGAGGTGGGAGGGAAGTACAATGAGCAGTTCTTC
cdr3_aa: CASREVGGKYNEQFF

d_call: .
v_call: TRBV6-4
j_call: TRBJ2-4
clone_size: .
cdr3_nt: TGTGCCAGCGGAACAGTTACCTTAAACATTCAGTACTTC
cdr3_aa: CASGTVTLNIQYF

d_call: TRBD2
v_call: TRBV25-1
j_call: TRBJ2-1
clone_size: .
cdr3_nt: TGTGCCAGCAGTGAATGGAGCGGGAGGTCCGCCAATGAGCAGTTCTTC
cdr3_aa: CASSEWSGRSANEQFF

d_call: TRBD1
v_call: TRBV5-1
j_call: TRBJ1-2
clone_size: once
cdr3_nt: TGCGCCAGCAGCTTGGGAGGACAGGGTGGCGGCTACACCTTC
cdr3_aa: CASSLGGQGGGYTF

d_call: TRBD1
v_call: TRBV6-5
j_call: TRBJ1-2
clone_size: few
cdr3_nt: TGTGCCAGCAGCCTCCGGGGACAGGGGGATGGCTACACCTTC
cdr3_aa: CASSLRGQGDGYTF

d_call: TRBD1
v_call: TRBV5-4
j_call: TRBJ1-1
clone_size: .
cdr3_nt: TGTGCCAGCAGCTTCCCTGGGACAGCCGAAATGACAGCTTTCTTT
cdr3_aa: CASSFPGTAEMTAFF

d_call: .
v_call: TRBV29-1
j_call: TRBJ1-2
clone_size: .
cdr3_nt: TGCAGCGTTGAAGCCAGTTATTATGGCTACACCTTC
cdr3_aa: CSVEASYYGYTF

d_call: .
v_call: TRBV5-1
j_call: TRBJ2-2
clone_size: .
cdr3_nt: TGCGCCAGCCAGGAGGCTATCTCCACCGGGGAGCTGTTTTTT
cdr3_aa: CASQEAISTGELFF

d_call: TRBD2
v_call: TRBV29-1
j_call: TRBJ2-1
clone_size: .
cdr3_nt: TGCAGCGCCTGGGGGGGGTTGCGAGTAGAAGATGAGCAGTTCTTC
cdr3_aa: CSAWGGLRVEDEQFF

d_call: TRBD2
v_call: TRBV7-2
j_call: TRBJ2-1
clone_size: .
cdr3_nt: TGTGCCAGCAGCTTAGACCTAGCGGGGGTGAATGAGCAGTTCTTC
cdr3_aa: CASSLDLAGVNEQFF

d_call: TRBD1
v_call: TRBV2
j_call: TRBJ1-3
clone_size: .
cdr3_nt: TGTGCCAGCAGTACCCAGGGGGACACCATATATTTT
cdr3_aa: CASSTQGDTIYF

d_call: TRBD2
v_call: TRBV6-5
j_call: TRBJ2-3
clone_size: .
cdr3_nt: TGTGCCAGCATTTGGCTAGCGGGGGGGAGGGATACGCAGTATTTT
cdr3_aa: CASIWLAGGRDTQYF

d_call: TRBD1
v_call: TRBV11-2
j_call: TRBJ2-7
clone_size: .
cdr3_nt: TGTGCCAGCAATTCCGGGACAGTGACCTACGAGCAGTACTTC
cdr3_aa: CASNSGTVTYEQYF

d_call: .
v_call: TRBV4-3
j_call: TRBJ1-2
clone_size: .
cdr3_nt: TGCGCCAGCAGCCAAGTTGAGGGGGTGAGCGGCTACACCTTC
cdr3_aa: CASSQVEGVSGYTF

d_call: .
v_call: TRBV5-6
j_call: TRBJ2-7
clone_size: .
cdr3_nt: TGTGCCAGCAGCTTTGGGCAAGGAACTCTCTCCTACGAGCAGTACTTC
cdr3_aa: CASSFGQGTLSYEQYF

d_call: TRBD2
v_call: TRBV27
j_call: TRBJ2-2
clone_size: .
cdr3_nt: TGTGCCAGCAGTCTAGCGGGAGCGGCCGGGGAGCTGTTTTTT
cdr3_aa: CASSLAGAAGELFF

d_call: TRBD2
v_call: TRBV9
j_call: TRBJ2-1
clone_size: .
cdr3_nt: TGTGCCAGCAGCGTAGGGCTAGCGGGATACAATGAGCAGTTCTTC
cdr3_aa: CASSVGLAGYNEQFF

d_call: .
v_call: TRBV18
j_call: TRBJ1-3
clone_size: .
cdr3_nt: TGTGCCAGCTCCTGGGACACCTCCTCTGGAAACACCATATATTTT
cdr3_aa: CASSWDTSSGNTIYF

d_call: TRBD1
v_call: TRBV7-9
j_call: TRBJ2-7
clone_size: .
cdr3_nt: TGTGCCAGCAGCTCTCGACAGGGGGGCATCAGAGAGCAGTACTTC
cdr3_aa: CASSSRQGGIREQYF

d_call: .
v_call: TRBV5-1
j_call: TRBJ2-5
clone_size: .
cdr3_nt: TGCGCCAGCAGCGGCGGCCGGAGCGGCCCCAAAGAGGCCCAGTACTTC
cdr3_aa: CASSGGRSGPKEAQYF

d_call: TRBD1
v_call: TRBV28
j_call: TRBJ2-5
clone_size: .
cdr3_nt: TGTGCCAGCAGTCAAGGGACAGGTTGGCAAGAGACCCAGTACTTC
cdr3_aa: CASSQGTGWQETQYF

d_call: TRBD1
v_call: TRBV3-1/TRBV3-2
j_call: TRBJ1-1
clone_size: .
cdr3_nt: TGTGCCAGCAGCAGCCGGGACAGGGGGCCCTCGGGCACTGAAGCTTTCTTT
cdr3_aa: CASSSRDRGPSGTEAFF

d_call: .
v_call: TRBV6-5
j_call: TRBJ1-1
clone_size: .
cdr3_nt: TGTGCCAGCAGTTACTCGATAGCCGAGCGGGAAGCTTTCTTT
cdr3_aa: CASSYSIAEREAFF

d_call: TRBD1
v_call: TRBV18
j_call: TRBJ2-2
clone_size: .
cdr3_nt: TGTGCCAGCTCACCTGCTTATAACAGGGGGTCCGGGGAGCTGTTTTTT
cdr3_aa: CASSPAYNRGSGELFF

d_call: .
v_call: TRBV12-3/TRBV12-4
j_call: TRBJ1-6
clone_size: .
cdr3_nt: TGTGCCACCAGAGGGGTTCCGTATTCACCCCTCCACTTT
cdr3_aa: CATRGVPYSPLHF

d_call: .
v_call: TRBV10-3
j_call: TRBJ2-1
clone_size: .
cdr3_nt: TGTGCCATCAGAAGCGAGAGCTCCTACAATGAGCAGTTCTTC
cdr3_aa: CAIRSESSYNEQFF

d_call: .
v_call: TRBV19
j_call: TRBJ2-5
clone_size: few
cdr3_nt: TGTGCCAGTAGTCCCCCAGGCAGGCCAGAGACCCAGTACTTC
cdr3_aa: CASSPPGRPETQYF

d_call: .
v_call: TRBV4-1
j_call: TRBJ1-2
clone_size: .
cdr3_nt: TGCGCCAGCAGCCAAGACAGGGATTATTATGGCTACACCTTC
cdr3_aa: CASSQDRDYYGYTF

d_call: TRBD1
v_call: TRBV28
j_call: TRBJ2-1
clone_size: .
cdr3_nt: TGTGCCAGCAGTTCCGAGACAGGGTACGGTGAGCAGTTCTTC
cdr3_aa: CASSSETGYGEQFF

d_call: .
v_call: TRBV10-2
j_call: TRBJ1-1
clone_size: .
cdr3_nt: TGCGCCAGCAGTCACCAGGGAGGCACTGAAGCTTTCTTT
cdr3_aa: CASSHQGGTEAFF

d_call: TRBD1
v_call: TRBV5-1
j_call: TRBJ1-1
clone_size: .
cdr3_nt: TGCGCCAGCAGCCCCGGACAGGGGCGGGCTGAAGCTTTCTTT
cdr3_aa: CASSPGQGRAEAFF

d_call: TRBD2
v_call: TRBV6-1
j_call: TRBJ2-1
clone_size: .
cdr3_nt: TGTGCCAGCAGTGAGGGAAGCGGGGCCTTGTATGAGCAGTTCTTC
cdr3_aa: CASSEGSGALYEQFF

d_call: TRBD1
v_call: TRBV28
j_call: TRBJ2-7
clone_size: .
cdr3_nt: TGTGCCAGCAGGGATGGACAGGATACCTACGAGCAGTACTTC
cdr3_aa: CASRDGQDTYEQYF

d_call: .
v_call: TRBV27
j_call: TRBJ1-2
clone_size: .
cdr3_nt: TGTGCCAGCAGCCGGGACAAAAACTATGGCTACACCTTC
cdr3_aa: CASSRDKNYGYTF

d_call: .
v_call: TRBV3-1/TRBV3-2
j_call: TRBJ2-7
clone_size: .
cdr3_nt: TGTGCCAGCAGCCATCGTTCCTACGAGCAGTACTTC
cdr3_aa: CASSHRSYEQYF

d_call: TRBD1
v_call: TRBV11-3
j_call: TRBJ1-1
clone_size: .
cdr3_nt: TGTGCCAGCAGTTCCACATCAGGGGGAAATGCTTTCTTT
cdr3_aa: CASSSTSGGNAFF